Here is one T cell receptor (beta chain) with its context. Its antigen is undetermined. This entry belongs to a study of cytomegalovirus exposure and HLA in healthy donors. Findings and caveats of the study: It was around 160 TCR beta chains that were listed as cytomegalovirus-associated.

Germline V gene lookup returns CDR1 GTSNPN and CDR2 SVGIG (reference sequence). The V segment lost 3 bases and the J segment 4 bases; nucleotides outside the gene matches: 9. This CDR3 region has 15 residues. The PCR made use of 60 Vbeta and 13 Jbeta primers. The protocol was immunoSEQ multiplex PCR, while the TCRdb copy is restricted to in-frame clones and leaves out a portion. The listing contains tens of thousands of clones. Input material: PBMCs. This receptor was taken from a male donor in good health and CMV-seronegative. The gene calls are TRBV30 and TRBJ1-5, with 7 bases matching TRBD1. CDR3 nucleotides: TGTGCCTGGAGCCCAGACAGGGTCGGAAATCAGCCCCAGCATTTT. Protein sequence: CAWSPDRVGNQPQHF.